A single sample gave rise to the 31 T cell receptor beta chains below, sequenced in a study of blood T cell repertoires in COVID-19. TCRdb keeps only in-frame clones here, not all; method: immunoSEQ multiplex PCR. Of 300,000 to 350,000 clones listed, 70% to 90% are singletons. Specimen: PBMCs or T cells enriched from blood (not recorded which). The receptors shown here come from a man aged 30 to 39 who had recovered from COVID-19.

V usage is TRBV6-5 and J usage is TRBJ1-5; D unresolved. This CDR3 has 15 residues. V shed 7 bases and J shed 4 bases, with 17 bases lying between them. CDR1 and CDR2 (germline): MNHEY, SVGAGI. The CDR3 DNA sequence: TGTGCCAGCAAGGGAGGACCTTACCTAAATCAGCCCCAGCATTTT. Amino acids: CASKGGPYLNQPQHF.

This clone was observed once. One end of the junction fails to match germline, which may point to a read error. The chain is built from TRBV4-1 and TRBJ2-2; TRBD1 aligns across 9 bases. The CDR3 extends over 18 amino acids. Germline values: CDR1 MGHRA, CDR2 YSYEKL. The CDR3 reads CASSQQSLQGAKTGELFF. The CDR3 DNA is TGCGCCAGCAGCCAACAAAGCTTACAGGGGGCGAAGACCGGGGAGCTGTTTTTT.

This chain uses TRBV16 with TRBJ2-1; TRBD1 might be the D (6 bases). V lost 4 bases and J 3 bases, leaving 7 bases between the germline ends. This CDR3 region has 13 residues. Per germline, CDR1 KGHSY and CDR2 FQNENV. The CDR3 region has the DNA TGTGCCAGCAGCCCACAGGGCTACAATGAGCAGTTCTTC. As protein: CASSPQGYNEQFF.

This chain links TRBV6-5 with TRBJ1-4; no clear D. CDR1 and CDR2 (germline): MNHEY, SVGAGI. CDR3 length equals 12 residues. V lost 5 bases and J 8 bases, leaving 9 bases between the germline ends. The CDR3 is CASSRHGEKLFF. The DNA of the CDR3 is TGTGCCAGCAGTAGACATGGGGAAAAACTGTTTTTT.

This clone occurred once. The rearrangement joins TRBV27 to TRBJ2-5; no definite D call. The CDR3 totals 13 residues. Germline V gene lookup returns CDR1 MNHEY and CDR2 SMNVEV (reference sequence). V was cut by 3 bases and J by 2 bases, with 7 bases left in between. CDR3 coding DNA: TGTGCCAGCAGTTTGAGGCGTCAAGAGACCCAGTACTTC. Its translation: CASSLRRQETQYF.

The rearrangement uses TRBV2 and TRBJ1-6; 10 nucleotides line up with TRBD1. Germline lookup yields CDR1 SNHLY and CDR2 FYNNEI. The J segment lost 9 bases and the V segment lost 3 bases, leaving 5 bases of the junction unmatched. The CDR3 consists of 15 residues. This CDR3 is CASSDTRTGGSPLHF. CDR3 nucleotides: TGTGCCAGCAGTGATACTCGGACAGGGGGTTCACCCCTCCACTTT.

The chain joins TRBV7-2 to TRBJ1-1; 10 bases map to TRBD1. Germline V gives CDR1 SGHTA, CDR2 FQGNSA. V trimming: 5 bases; J trimming: 4 bases; junction bases outside the gene matches: 4. The CDR3 consists of 14 residues. The CDR3: CASSARTGGTEAFF. DNA of the CDR3: TGTGCCAGCAGCGCTAGGACAGGGGGCACTGAAGCTTTCTTT.

This clone was observed a single time. The chain has TRBV11-3 and TRBJ2-1, with D unclear. Trimming removed 4 bases from V and 1 base from J, with 14 bases in between. There are 16 residues in the CDR3. Germline CDR1 is SGHNT and CDR2 is YENEEA. The CDR3 DNA follows: TGTGCCAGCAGCTCCAACCCTACCCCGTCCTACAATGAGCAGTTCTTC. Translated, it gives CASSSNPTPSYNEQFF.

Here the CDR3 reads CASSYISGGSSYEQYF. In DNA, the CDR3 is TGTGCCAGCAGTTATATTAGCGGGGGGAGCTCCTACGAGCAGTACTTC. The genes are TRBV6-5 and TRBJ2-7; 10 bases are a match to TRBD2. The CDR3 sequence is 16 residues long. Germline assignment: CDR1 MNHEY and CDR2 SVGAGI. Germline trimming cut 3 bases from V and 0 bases from J; bases unmatched to any gene: 5.

To note about this clone: The same CDR3 arises from other DNA sequences in this sample as well. The chain has TRBV7-8 and TRBJ1-2; the D is unclear. The germline V gene encodes CDR1 SGHVS and CDR2 FQNEAQ. Trimming removed 5 bases at V and 2 bases at J, with 9 bases between. The CDR3 spans 13 residues. The CDR3: CASSPDKNYGYTF. CDR3 bases: TGTGCCAGCAGCCCTGACAAAAACTATGGCTACACCTTC.

V usage is TRBV30 and J usage is TRBJ2-1, with TRBD2 identical over 14 bases. Germline loops: CDR1 GTSNPN, CDR2 SVGIG (reference sequence). CDR3 size: 17 residues. V shed 1 base and J 3 bases; nucleotides not matched to a gene: 5. The CDR3 nucleotides read TGTGCCTGGAGTGACCGACTAGCGGGGGGGTTCTACAATGAGCAGTTCTTC. Translating gives CAWSDRLAGGFYNEQFF. Using reference TRBV30 and TRBJ2-1 for the parts outside the CDR3, the full variable domain is SQTIHQWPATLVQPVGSPLSLECTVEGTSNPNLYWYRQAAGRGLQLLFYSVGIGQISSEVPQNLSASRPQDRQFILSSKKLLLSDSGFYLCAWSDRLAGGFYNEQFFGPGTRLTVL.

The genes are TRBV4-1 and TRBJ2-2; 8 positions match TRBD1. V lost 4 bases, J lost 3 bases, and 7 bases stayed unmatched. This CDR3 has 16 residues. In germline, CDR1 is MGHRA, CDR2 YSYEKL. As DNA, the CDR3 is TGCGCCAGCAGCCTTAGGCAGGGGGCGGACACCGGGGAGCTGTTTTTT. Translated: CASSLRQGADTGELFF.

The chain links TRBV4-2 to TRBJ1-2, with 8 nucleotides matching TRBD1. The CDR3 length is 15 residues. Trimming at V came to 4 bases and at J to 1 base, leaving 5 bases not matched to a gene. Germline V lookup: CDR1 LGHNA, CDR2 YNFKEQ. The CDR3 loop is CASSPVDRDNYGYTF. CDR3 coding DNA: TGTGCCAGCAGCCCAGTGGACAGGGATAACTATGGCTACACCTTC.

The gene calls are TRBV4-2 and TRBJ2-1, with 10 bases fitting TRBD2. From germline, CDR1 is LGHNA and CDR2 YNFKEQ. Trimming at V came to 3 bases and at J to 10 bases, leaving 6 bases not matched to a gene. The CDR3 is made up of 14 amino acids. For the CDR3, the DNA is TGTGCCAGCAGCCAGGTAGCGGGGGGTAGGGAGCAGTTCTTC. Protein sequence: CASSQVAGGREQFF.

The V call is TRBV5-1, the J call TRBJ1-1, with D unclear. This CDR3 is 16 amino acids long. Germline lookup yields CDR1 SGHRS and CDR2 YFSETQ. Trimming took off 1 base at V and 0 bases at J, with 13 bases between the two ends. The CDR3 DNA follows: TGCGCCAGCAGCTTGTCGGCAGGCACCTTGAACACTGAAGCTTTCTTT. Its protein is CASSLSAGTLNTEAFF.

The rearrangement links TRBV6-2 or TRBV6-3 to TRBJ2-7; D is unresolved. The CDR3 runs 16 residues. Trimming took off 4 bases at V and 0 bases at J, with 16 bases between the two ends. CDR1 is MNHEY and CDR2 is SVGEGT in the germline V gene. CDR3 amino acids: CASSSLGRYSSYEQYF. CDR3 bases: TGTGCCAGCAGTTCATTGGGCAGGTATAGCTCCTACGAGCAGTACTTC.

The V gene is TRBV3-1 (or the pseudogene TRBV3-2), the J gene TRBJ2-5, with 8 bases aligning to TRBD2. Germline V gene lookup returns CDR1 LGHDT and CDR2 YNNKEL (reference sequence). The CDR3 has 13 residues. The junction had 3 bases not matched to a gene; V was cut back by 4 bases and J by 5 bases. DNA for the CDR3: TGTGCCAGCAGCCCAGCGGGGGTGGAGACCCAGTACTTC. It specifies CASSPAGVETQYF.

The chain uses TRBV19 and TRBJ1-3; 7 bases align to TRBD1. From germline, CDR1 is LNHDA and CDR2 SQIVND (reference sequence). V was pared by 6 bases and J by 0 bases, with 5 bases of the junction left unmatched. CDR3 length: 15 amino acids. This chain's CDR3 is CASRNTGDSGNTIYF. The DNA of the CDR3 is TGTGCCAGTAGAAATACAGGGGACTCTGGAAACACCATATATTTT.

The chain combines TRBV7-8 with TRBJ1-3; no clear D gene. There are 15 residues in the CDR3. Per the germline V gene, CDR1 is SGHVS and CDR2 is FQNEAQ. V was clipped by 3 bases and J by 0 bases, with 9 bases between them. The CDR3 is CASSFSRSSGNTIYF. The CDR3 DNA sequence: TGTGCCAGCAGCTTTTCCAGGTCCTCTGGAAACACCATATATTTT.

The chain employs TRBV25-1 and TRBJ1-2; 10 nucleotides agree with TRBD1. With 8 bases clipped from V and 5 bases from J, the junction kept 5 bases outside the gene matches. Germline V gene sequence: CDR1 MGHDK, CDR2 SYGVNS. The CDR3 consists of 13 residues. CDR3 loop: CASGGQGRYGYTF. CDR3 in DNA: TGTGCCAGCGGGGGACAGGGGCGATATGGCTACACCTTC.

This clone was recorded only once. V and J are TRBV3-1 (or the pseudogene TRBV3-2) and TRBJ1-2; TRBD1 aligns across 9 bases. The CDR3 covers 15 residues. CDR1 is LGHDT, CDR2 YNNKEL, per germline (reference sequence). With V trimmed by 2 bases and J by 4 bases, 5 bases remained unmatched. The CDR3 coding sequence is TGTGCCAGCAGCCAAACCACAGGGGGCTCCTATGGCTACACCTTC. Encoded protein: CASSQTTGGSYGYTF.

The gene calls are TRBV5-1 and TRBJ1-6; tentative D call: TRBD1 (6 bases). The germline V gene encodes CDR1 SGHRS and CDR2 YFSETQ. V was shortened by 7 bases and J by 7 bases, with 12 bases between the two germline ends. This CDR3 region has 13 residues. In DNA form, the CDR3 reads TGCGCCAGCGCAGGGGTTACCAATTCACCCCTCCACTTT. This sequence encodes CASAGVTNSPLHF.

The rearrangement joins TRBV7-9 to TRBJ2-7, with 7 bases lining up with TRBD2. The trim removed 1 base at V and 5 bases at J, leaving 2 bases unmatched. Looked up from germline, CDR1 is SEHNR and CDR2 is FQNEAQ (reference sequence). The CDR3 is 13 residues long. CDR3 in DNA: TGTGCCAGCAGCTTAGGGGGAGGGAACGAGCAGTACTTC. It translates to CASSLGGGNEQYF. The full variable domain, in which reference TRBV7-9 and TRBJ2-7 provide the parts outside the CDR3, is DTGVSQNPRHKITKRGQNVTFRCDPISEHNRLYWYRQTLGQGPEFLTYFQNEAQLEKSRLLSDRFSAERPKGSFSTLEIQRTEQGDSAMYLCASSLGGGNEQYFGPGTRLTVT.

The V gene is TRBV12-3 or TRBV12-4, the J gene TRBJ1-2, with D hard to call. V lost 8 bases, J lost 5 bases, and 15 bases lay in between. The CDR3 is 13 residues long. The DNA for the CDR3 is TGTGCCAGCGCCAGCGGGAAGGAATATGGCTACACCTTC. This encodes CASASGKEYGYTF.

V gene TRBV5-1 combines with J gene TRBJ1-1; 7 positions match TRBD1. V was clipped by 6 bases and J by 1 base; unmatched bases: 12. Germline CDR1 SGHRS, CDR2 YFSETQ. The CDR3 covers 16 residues. CDR3 in DNA: TGCGCCAGCACGTCTCAGGGGGTACTCTCGAACACTGAAGCTTTCTTT. The encoded protein is CASTSQGVLSNTEAFF.

The chain links TRBV2 to TRBJ1-2; D gene ambiguous. The germline CDR1 and CDR2 sequences are SNHLY and FYNNEI. The CDR3 consists of 11 residues. The V end lost 6 bases, the J end lost 4 bases, and 6 bases lay between the germline ends. The CDR3 loop reads CASSTSYGYTF. The CDR3 DNA reads TGTGCCAGCAGCACGAGCTATGGCTACACCTTC.

The chain couples TRBV6-1 to TRBJ1-1; D might be TRBD1 (6 bases). CDR1 and CDR2 (germline): MNHNS, SASEGT. V was shortened by 2 bases and J by 1 base, with 11 bases between the two germline ends. The CDR3 loop spans 15 amino acids. CDR3 protein: CASSEMGRGNTEAFF. CDR3 coding DNA: TGTGCCAGCAGTGAAATGGGCAGGGGGAACACTGAAGCTTTCTTT.

V and J are TRBV7-9 and TRBJ1-1; D remains ambiguous. V was trimmed by 1 base and J by 4 bases, leaving 13 bases between them. The CDR3 totals 15 residues. Germline values: CDR1 SEHNR, CDR2 FQNEAQ (reference sequence). CDR3 loop: CASSLGGNGATEAFF. The CDR3 region has the DNA TGTGCCAGCAGCTTAGGCGGGAATGGAGCCACTGAAGCTTTCTTT.

The chain has TRBV30 and TRBJ1-2; D gene ambiguous. Germline CDR1 GTSNPN, CDR2 SVGIG (reference sequence). The V gene lost 1 base and the J gene lost 8 bases, with 14 bases spanning the gap. The CDR3 is 13 amino acids. CDR3 in amino acids: CAWSGASLRGYTF. The CDR3 region has the DNA TGTGCCTGGAGTGGAGCATCCCTTCGGGGCTACACCTTC.

This clone was counted a single time. This chain connects TRBV18 to TRBJ1-3, with 7 bases fitting TRBD1. Germline CDR1 reads KGHSH; CDR2 reads LQKENI. The V gene end was trimmed by 5 bases and the J gene end by 1 base; junction bases not matched to a gene: 2. This CDR3 is built from 14 residues. CDR3 protein: CASSTDRSGNTIYF. DNA for the CDR3: TGTGCCAGCTCAACGGACAGGTCTGGAAACACCATATATTTT.

Written as DNA, the CDR3 is TGTGCCAGCAGCCCCGGCGGCCCCGGCTACACCTTC. It is translated as CASSPGGPGYTF. V gene TRBV5-6 combines with J gene TRBJ1-2; D is unclear. The V end was cut by 4 bases, the J end by 8 bases, with 12 bases between. This CDR3 comprises 12 residues. The V gene's germline CDR1 is SGHDT and CDR2 YYEEEE.